Presented here are 9 T cell receptor beta chains from one specimen sequenced in a study of cytomegalovirus exposure and HLA in healthy donors. Researchers ran the PCR with 60 Vbeta and 13 Jbeta primers. This table comes from immunoSEQ multiplex PCR, and its TCRdb copy is limited to in-frame clones, with some not included. The repertoire holds around 150,000 clones, about four fifths seen once, with 4% to 5% in the top ten. Sequencing input: PBMCs. These receptors all stem from a man aged 40-55 years in good health and CMV-seropositive.

This clone was found once. The chain is built from TRBV9 and TRBJ1-4; maybe TRBD1 (6 bases). The germline gives CDR1 SGDLS, CDR2 YYNGEE. CDR3 length: 15 amino acids. Deletions cut 4 bases from V and 7 bases from J, with 17 bases between. The DNA for the CDR3 is TGTGCCAGCAGCAATATGGACAGTATCCGTGAAAAACTGTTTTTT. Residues: CASSNMDSIREKLFF. The entire variable domain, with the rest obtained from reference TRBV9 and TRBJ1-4, is as follows: DSGVTQTPKHLITATGQRVTLRCSPRSGDLSVYWYQQSLDQGLQFLIQYYNGEERAKGNILERFSAQQFPDLHSELNLSSLELGDSALYFCASSNMDSIREKLFFGSGTQLSVL.

CDR3: CASTDREDGYTF. Written as DNA, the CDR3 is TGTGCCAGCACGGACAGGGAGGACGGCTACACCTTC. This chain uses TRBV28 with TRBJ1-2, with 8 bases aligning to TRBD1. The CDR3 contains 12 residues. From germline, CDR1 is MDHEN and CDR2 SYDVKM. The V gene end was trimmed by 7 bases and the J gene end by 8 bases; junction bases not matched to a gene: 6.

The chain links TRBV18 to TRBJ2-7, with 9 bases identical to TRBD1. The length of the CDR3 is 15 residues. The V gene's germline CDR1 is KGHSH and CDR2 LQKENI. V shed 5 bases, J shed 5 bases, and the junction held 10 bases outside the gene matches. Written as DNA, the CDR3 is TGTGCCAGCTCAGGCCGGGACAGGGTTTTCCACGAGCAGTACTTC. This codes for CASSGRDRVFHEQYF.

Comments on this clone: At one of its ends the junction is not consistent with the germline gene, which may arise from a read error. V usage is TRBV7-9 and J usage is TRBJ2-7; 7 positions match TRBD1. The CDR3 runs 14 residues. CDR1 and CDR2 from the germline V gene are SEHNR and FQNEAQ (reference sequence). CDR3 nucleotide sequence: TGTTCCAGCAGCTTAGGGGGCGCAGCGTACGAGCAGTACTTC. It specifies CSSSLGGAAYEQYF.

The chain recombines TRBV9 with TRBJ1-3; D may be TRBD1 (6 bases). CDR1 and CDR2 (germline): SGDLS, YYNGEE. CDR3 size: 15 residues. V was pared by 5 bases and J by 4 bases, with 16 bases between. The CDR3 here is CASRPGGARGNTIYF. The CDR3 coding sequence is TGTGCCAGCAGACCTGGGGGGGCGCGGGGAAACACCATATATTTT. Filled out from reference TRBV9 and TRBJ1-3, the complete variable domain reads DSGVTQTPKHLITATGQRVTLRCSPRSGDLSVYWYQQSLDQGLQFLIQYYNGEERAKGNILERFSAQQFPDLHSELNLSSLELGDSALYFCASRPGGARGNTIYFGEGSWLTVV.

The chain carries TRBV11-3 and TRBJ2-7; D is possibly TRBD2 (6 bases). The germline CDR1 and CDR2 sequences are SGHNT and YENEEA. Trimming took 0 bases from V and 5 from J, leaving 11 bases between them. The CDR3 covers 14 residues. CDR3 residues: CASSLELGRHEQYF. CDR3 sequence (DNA): TGTGCCAGCAGCTTAGAGCTCGGGAGACACGAGCAGTACTTC.

This sequence joins TRBV6-1 and TRBJ1-6; D gene unclear. The V gene lost 7 bases and the J gene lost 7 bases, with 17 bases spanning the gap. The CDR3 has 15 residues. The germline CDR1 and CDR2 sequences are MNHNS and SASEGT. CDR3 DNA sequence: TGTGCCAGCACCTTAACCGGTCTCGGGAATTCACCCCTCCACTTT. Its protein product is CASTLTGLGNSPLHF.

The chain uses TRBV5-1 and TRBJ2-2; TRBD2 matches at 12 bases. This CDR3 spans 17 amino acids. The ends lost 4 bases at V and 4 bases at J; junction bases unmatched: 8. Looked up from germline, CDR1 is SGHRS and CDR2 is YFSETQ. CDR3 DNA sequence: TGCGCCAGCAGCCCGTATCTAGCGGGGGGGCCCACCGGGGAGCTGTTTTTT. Translating gives CASSPYLAGGPTGELFF. The full variable domain, in which reference TRBV5-1 and TRBJ2-2 provide the parts outside the CDR3, is KAGVTQTPRYLIKTRGQQVTLSCSPISGHRSVSWYQQTPGQGLQFLFEYFSETQRNKGNFPGRFSGRQFSNSRSEMNVSTLELGDSALYLCASSPYLAGGPTGELFFGEGSRLTVL.

The chain carries TRBV7-9 and TRBJ2-5; 7 bases match TRBD1. The ends lost 4 bases at V and 2 bases at J; junction bases unmatched: 10. CDR3 length: 16 amino acids. Germline loops: CDR1 SEHNR, CDR2 FQNEAQ (reference sequence). CDR3 bases: TGTGCCAGCAGCTATCGGTCCAGGGGGAATCAAGAGACCCAGTACTTC. Protein: CASSYRSRGNQETQYF.